The rows below give T cell receptor beta chains drawn from one sample of a study of spatial heterogeneity in lung cancer. MiXCR, run by TCRdb on the 5' RACE reads, gives a single entry per CDR3 protein. The sample holds under 150,000 distinct CDR3 sequences, more than 9% seen once. The input for sequencing was PBMCs, taken at follow-up. These receptor sequences come from a male donor with early-stage non-small cell lung cancer. Each CDR3 is given with its conserved first and last residue. D genes are given only for firm matches. Clone size is not always given. Where it is, it says once, few, many or a class for expanded clones.

v_gene	d_gene	abundance	j_gene	CDR3aa	CDR3nt
TRBV7-6	TRBD1	many	TRBJ2-1	CASSLAGTEIYNEQFF	TGTGCCAGCAGCTTAGCCGGGACAGAAATCTACAATGAGCAGTTCTTC
TRBV4-2	NA	many	TRBJ1-2	CASSQDSGTYGYTF	TGTGCCAGCAGCCAAGATTCAGGGACCTATGGCTACACCTTC
TRBV6-2/TRBV6-3	NA	few	TRBJ2-7	CASSYAREQYF	TGTGCCAGCAGTTACGCCCGTGAGCAGTACTTC
TRBV29-1	TRBD2	few	TRBJ2-2	CSVRTRMGGTGELFF	TGCAGCGTGAGGACTAGAATGGGTGGCACCGGGGAGCTGTTTTTT
TRBV11-2	NA	once	TRBJ2-3	CASSLVGIYSTDTQYF	TGTGCCAGCAGCTTAGTCGGCATTTATAGCACAGATACGCAGTATTTT
TRBV2	NA	few	TRBJ1-3	CASSALPFSSSGNTIYF	TGTGCCAGCAGTGCCCTACCTTTCTCTTCCTCTGGAAACACCATATATTTT
TRBV18	NA	few	TRBJ2-2	CASSIGRGTGELFF	TGTGCCAGCTCCATCGGCAGGGGCACCGGGGAGCTGTTTTTT
TRBV2	NA	few	TRBJ2-7	CASNAETYEQYF	TGTGCCAGCAATGCGGAAACCTACGAGCAGTACTTC
TRBV4-2	TRBD2	many	TRBJ2-5	CASSPLAGGRQETQYF	TGTGCCAGCAGCCCTTTAGCGGGGGGCCGCCAAGAGACCCAGTACTTC
TRBV2	NA	few	TRBJ2-3	CASSRSVGTSTSTDTQYF	TGTGCCAGCAGTCGTTCTGTAGGGACATCTACTAGCACAGATACGCAGTATTTT
TRBV27	NA	NA	TRBJ1-1	CASRTVMNTEAFF	TGTGCCAGCAGGACGGTCATGAACACTGAAGCTTTCTTT
TRBV28	TRBD2	NA	TRBJ2-3	CASGFGGASTDTQYF	TGTGCCAGCGGCTTCGGGGGGGCTAGCACAGATACGCAGTATTTT
TRBV11-2	NA	few	TRBJ2-1	CASSLGGEDEQFF	TGTGCCAGCAGCTTAGGAGGGGAGGATGAGCAGTTCTTC
TRBV9	TRBD2	few	TRBJ2-2	CANPAGDNTGELFF	TGTGCCAACCCAGCGGGGGACAACACCGGGGAGCTGTTTTTT
TRBV18	TRBD1	many	TRBJ2-7	CASSRDRVDQYF	TGTGCCAGCTCACGGGACAGGGTTGATCAGTACTTC
TRBV10-2	NA	many	TRBJ2-3	CASRVGEDTQYF	TGCGCCAGCAGGGTTGGCGAGGATACGCAGTATTTT
TRBV28	TRBD1	many	TRBJ1-1	CASSWTGSSNTEAFF	TGTGCCAGCAGTTGGACAGGGAGTTCGAACACTGAAGCTTTCTTT
TRBV5-1	TRBD2	NA	TRBJ2-3	CASSLVGLVSDTQYF	TGCGCCAGCAGCTTGGTGGGACTAGTTTCAGATACGCAGTATTTT
TRBV6-2/TRBV6-3	TRBD1	many	TRBJ2-7	CASSYGDRVSYEQYF	TGTGCCAGCAGTTACGGGGACAGGGTATCCTACGAGCAGTACTTC
TRBV6-2/TRBV6-3	TRBD1	NA	TRBJ2-2	CASRRDRGYLFF	TGTGCCAGCAGGAGGGACAGGGGGTACCTGTTTTTT
TRBV2	NA	many	TRBJ2-6	CASEGTLSSGANVLTF	TGTGCCAGCGAGGGTACCTTGAGCTCTGGGGCCAACGTCCTGACTTTC
TRBV10-2	NA	NA	TRBJ2-3	CASSESVPPDTQYF	TGCGCCAGCAGTGAGTCGGTCCCCCCAGATACGCAGTATTTT
TRBV4-2	TRBD2	NA	TRBJ2-1	CASRKTSGGYNEQFF	TGTGCCAGCAGGAAGACTAGCGGGGGCTACAATGAGCAGTTCTTC
TRBV7-8	TRBD2	many	TRBJ2-3	CASSPGLAGGNLRRDTQYF	TGTGCCAGCAGCCCGGGACTAGCGGGGGGGAACTTGCGGAGGGATACGCAGTATTTT
TRBV20-1	NA	few	TRBJ1-2	CSAREIRINYGYTF	TGCAGTGCTAGAGAAATCCGAATTAACTATGGCTACACCTTC
TRBV6-5	NA	NA	TRBJ2-1	CASSTGLYNEQFF	TGTGCCAGCAGTACGGGACTTTACAATGAGCAGTTCTTC
TRBV12-3/TRBV12-4	NA	NA	TRBJ1-3	CASSPGLTGNTIYF	TGTGCCAGCAGTCCGGGACTCACTGGAAACACCATATATTTT
TRBV9	TRBD2	NA	TRBJ2-3	CASSVGGTRGDTQYF	TGTGCCAGCAGCGTAGGTGGGACTAGAGGGGATACGCAGTATTTT
TRBV5-5	TRBD1	many	TRBJ2-7	CASSFTLAGTGLYEQYF	TGTGCCAGCAGCTTCACTCTCGCCGGGACAGGACTCTACGAGCAGTACTTC
TRBV7-2	TRBD2	many	TRBJ2-3	CASSLAFLAGGTDTQYF	TGTGCCAGCAGCTTAGCGTTTCTAGCGGGGGGCACAGATACGCAGTATTTT
TRBV6-5	NA	many	TRBJ1-1	CASSYSVGNTEAFF	TGTGCCAGCAGTTACTCGGTCGGGAACACTGAAGCTTTCTTT
TRBV5-1	NA	many	TRBJ2-6	CASSLASAGANVLTF	TGCGCCAGCAGCTTGGCTTCTGCTGGGGCCAACGTCCTGACTTTC
TRBV9	NA	NA	TRBJ2-7	CASSAQGLSYEQYF	TGTGCCAGCAGTGCCCAGGGACTCTCCTACGAGCAGTACTTC
TRBV7-9	TRBD1	many	TRBJ1-1	CATQGGYRAEAFF	TGTGCCACCCAGGGGGGGTACAGAGCTGAAGCTTTCTTT
TRBV4-3	NA	many	TRBJ2-7	CASSQEFGVSYEQYF	TGCGCCAGCAGCCAAGAATTCGGGGTGTCCTACGAGCAGTACTTC
TRBV5-8	TRBD1	NA	TRBJ1-5	CASSLAATGGNQPQHF	TGTGCCAGCAGCTTGGCCGCTACAGGGGGCAATCAGCCCCAGCATTTT
TRBV2	NA	NA	TRBJ1-4	CASDLQGGNEKLFF	TGTGCCAGCGACCTACAGGGAGGAAATGAAAAACTGTTTTTT
TRBV3-1	TRBD1	NA	TRBJ1-2	CASSQLDRGGYTF	TGTGCTAGCAGCCAATTAGACAGGGGTGGCTACACCTTC
TRBV29-1	TRBD1	many	TRBJ1-3	CSGGQSGNTIYF	TGCAGCGGGGGACAGTCTGGAAACACCATATATTTT
TRBV11-2	NA	many	TRBJ2-5	CASSFGAGQETQYF	TGTGCCAGCAGCTTTGGGGCAGGACAAGAGACCCAGTACTTC
TRBV7-8	NA	many	TRBJ2-6	CAITGRRKAGANVLTF	TGTGCCATCACCGGACGGCGCAAGGCTGGGGCCAACGTCCTGACTTTC
TRBV7-6	NA	NA	TRBJ2-6	CASSLSPRRSGANVLTF	TGTGCCAGCAGCTTATCGCCCAGACGTTCTGGGGCCAACGTCCTGACTTTC
TRBV6-1	NA	NA	TRBJ1-5	CASSDGQPNQPQHF	TGTGCCAGCAGTGATGGCCAGCCCAATCAGCCCCAGCATTTT
TRBV19	TRBD2	few	TRBJ2-1	CASSVTGLAGGYEQFF	TGTGCCAGTAGTGTTACGGGACTAGCGGGGGGATATGAGCAGTTCTTC
TRBV7-2	NA	few	TRBJ1-5	CASSLNPGMNQPQHF	TGTGCCAGCAGCTTAAATCCAGGGATGAATCAGCCCCAGCATTTT
TRBV6-5	NA	few	TRBJ1-3	CASSYGSSSGNTIYF	TGTGCCAGCAGTTACGGGTCCAGCTCTGGAAACACCATATATTTT
TRBV5-1	TRBD1	few	TRBJ2-7	CASRSSGTGINEQYF	TGCGCCAGCAGATCCTCCGGGACAGGGATCAACGAGCAGTACTTC
TRBV11-2	NA	few	TRBJ2-3	CASSLDALYSDTQYF	TGTGCCAGCAGCTTAGATGCCCTGTACTCTGATACGCAGTATTTT
TRBV20-1	TRBD2	many	TRBJ2-5	CSALESAGLAGEETQYF	TGCAGTGCCCTAGAAAGCGCGGGACTAGCGGGGGAAGAGACCCAGTACTTC
TRBV4-2	TRBD1	many	TRBJ1-2	CASSQDRQGRYGYTF	TGTGCCAGCAGCCAGGACAGACAGGGGCGCTATGGCTACACCTTC
TRBV5-1	NA	NA	TRBJ2-1	CASSLDDSYNEQFF	TGCGCCAGCAGCTTGGATGACAGCTACAATGAGCAGTTCTTC